This TCR beta chain derives from a study of STAT5B mutations in CD4+ large granular lymphocyte leukemia. Regarding this clone: Its matching antigen is unknown.

The CDR3 is made up of 15 amino acids. V dropped 1 base and J dropped 5 bases, with 18 bases sitting between them. CDR1 is GTSNPN and CDR2 is SVGIG in the germline V gene (reference sequence). Study-wide results and caveats: Compared with healthy controls (2/35), patient top clones favored TRBV06 (8/27).

Sequencing was at survey level. Per the original data handling: The detection floor for productive clonotype frequency was 2.59 x 10-5. Generated by immunoSEQ multiplex PCR, the TCRdb table keeps only in-frame clones and is missing some. V and J calls and clone size come straight from that table; D and trimming were deduced from the DNA. The table has fewer than 40,000 clones, less than 75% seen once. Sequencing was performed on CD4+ T cells from blood buffy coats. The clonotype was recovered from a human donor in good health. The chain has TRBV30 and TRBJ2-7, with a possible D match to TRBD2 (7 bases). The CDR3 DNA follows: TGTGCCTGGAGTGGGGCTAGAGGGGGGGGGAACGAGCAGTACTTC. This codes for CAWSGARGGGNEQYF.